Described below is a single T cell receptor (beta chain) sequence and its context. The data derive from a study of blood T cell repertoires in COVID-19. Study information: The analysed material was cDNA or gDNA that came from T cells, B-cell-depleted T cells, or PBMCs.

Authors' methods: Amplification from reference gene primers served as the basis for estimated nucleated cell counts. The method was immunoSEQ multiplex PCR; TCRdb's version includes in-frame clones alone and lacks a portion of them. That table furnishes V, J and clone size, whereas the DNA furnished D and trimming. Of about 250,000 clones in the sample, about four fifths are singletons; the top ten hold 1.5% to 1.7%. This receptor was identified in a woman in her thirties or forties who had recovered from COVID-19. The sequenced material came from peripheral blood.

Here the CDR3 DNA reads TGCAGTGCTAGTGCCAGGGTCGACGGCTACACCTTC. Amino acids: CSASARVDGYTF. The gene calls are TRBV20-1 and TRBJ1-2, with D maybe TRBD1 (5 bases). CDR1 DFQATT and CDR2 SNEGSKA come from the germline V gene (reference sequence). V was clipped by 3 bases and J by 8 bases, with 13 bases between them. The CDR3 extends over 12 amino acids.